This passage covers 16 T cell receptor beta chains from one sample sequenced in a study of T-cell reconstitution after alpha-beta-depleted transplantation in children. Preparation of the TCRbeta library used unique molecular identifiers. TCRdb re-analysed the PCR reads in MiXCR, keeping a single row per CDR3 protein. The sample carries around 960,000 distinct CDR3 sequences, around 30% recorded once. The sequencing used PBMCs, mostly from graft donor cells, collected 360 days after TCRalphabeta/CD19-depleted stem cell transplant. These receptors originate from a boy in the first two years of life who had a stem cell transplant for SCID, so the T cells may come from the graft donor.

This clonotype was counted only a few times. V and J are TRBV3-1 and TRBJ2-7; D might be TRBD1 (6 bases). The V gene lost 0 bases and the J gene lost 6 bases, with 12 bases spanning the gap. The germline V gene has CDR1 LGHDT and CDR2 YNNKEL (reference sequence). The CDR3 consists of 14 residues. The DNA of the CDR3 is TGTGCCAGCAGCCAAGAAAGTGGGGGCCTCGAGCAGTACTTC. Its protein is CASSQESGGLEQYF.

A few counts support this clonotype. This chain connects TRBV4-3 to TRBJ1-6, with D unclear. V was trimmed by 0 bases and J by 9 bases, leaving 15 bases between them. From germline, CDR1 is LGHNA and CDR2 YSLEER. The CDR3 contains 16 residues. The CDR3: CASSQDPEGRGSPLHF. As DNA, the CDR3 is TGCGCCAGCAGCCAAGATCCCGAGGGCCGAGGTTCACCCCTCCACTTT.

The V and J genes are TRBV2 and TRBJ2-4; 11 bases align to TRBD2. Germline V gene data show CDR1 as SNHLY and CDR2 as FYNNEI. This CDR3 has 16 amino acids. V trimming: 7 bases; J trimming: 1 base; junction bases outside the gene matches: 6. The CDR3 reads CASMYSGGAAKNIQYF. The CDR3 DNA reads TGTGCCAGCATGTATAGCGGGGGGGCCGCCAAAAACATTCAGTACTTC. The full variable domain, rest sourced from reference TRBV2 and TRBJ2-4, is EPEVTQTPSHQVTQMGQEVILRCVPISNHLYFYWYRQILGQKVEFLVSFYNNEISEKSEIFDDQFSVERPDGSNFTLKIRSTKLEDSAMYFCASMYSGGAAKNIQYFGAGTRLSVL.

The chain carries TRBV11-1 and TRBJ2-1; the D gene is possibly TRBD2 (6 bases). This CDR3 has 17 residues. Germline V lookup: CDR1 SGHAT, CDR2 FQDESV (reference sequence). V lost 4 bases, J lost 0 bases, and 16 bases lay in between. The DNA for the CDR3 is TGTGCCAGCAGCTCCGGGGGTCGGGGTAGCTCCTACAATGAGCAGTTCTTC. Its protein is CASSSGGRGSSYNEQFF. Combining the CDR3 with reference TRBV11-1 and TRBJ2-1 gives the whole variable domain EAEVAQSPRYKITEKSQAVAFWCDPISGHATLYWYRQILGQGPELLVQFQDESVVDDSQLPKDRFSAERLKGVDSTLKIQPAELGDSAMYLCASSSGGRGSSYNEQFFGPGTRLTVL.

This clonotype was counted only a few times. This chain joins TRBV12-3 or TRBV12-4 and TRBJ2-7, with 11 bases identical to TRBD1. Trimming at V came to 6 bases and at J to 3 bases, leaving 4 bases not matched to a gene. CDR3 length: 14 residues. CDR3 protein: CASRRGTGGYEQYF. Written as DNA, the CDR3 is TGTGCCAGCAGGCGGGGGACAGGGGGCTACGAGCAGTACTTC.

This clonotype was counted between two and nine times. The chain joins TRBV5-1 to TRBJ2-1, with a possible D match to TRBD2 (6 bases). This CDR3 spans 14 amino acids. The germline V gene has CDR1 SGHRS and CDR2 YFSETQ. V was cut by 5 bases and J by 8 bases, with 17 bases left in between. CDR3 in DNA: TGCGCCAGCAGGGGCAACTACCGCGGGGATGAGCAGTTCTTC. It translates to CASRGNYRGDEQFF.

This chain uses TRBV27 with TRBJ2-2, with D possibly TRBD1 on 6 matching bases. This CDR3 is 16 amino acids long. CDR1 is MNHEY and CDR2 is SMNVEV in the germline V gene (reference sequence). Trimming left V 6 bases short and J 0 bases short, with 14 bases between. CDR3 protein: CASRLTQGSNTGELFF. In DNA, the CDR3 is TGTGCCAGCAGACTAACACAGGGCTCGAACACCGGGGAGCTGTTTTTT.

The chain joins TRBV5-1 to TRBJ2-7; 10 bases align to TRBD1. Germline CDR1 is SGHRS and CDR2 is YFSETQ. V lost 4 bases, J lost 4 bases, and 8 bases stayed unmatched. The CDR3 covers 15 residues. The CDR3 DNA follows: TGCGCCAGCAGCGATCCCCGACAGGGGGCTTACGAGCAGTACTTC. It codes for CASSDPRQGAYEQYF.

This clonotype was seen only a few times. The chain employs TRBV27 and TRBJ2-5; D is tentatively TRBD1 or TRBD2 (5 bases each). The V gene lost 11 bases and the J gene lost 2 bases, with 18 bases spanning the gap. The length of the CDR3 is 14 residues. Germline loops: CDR1 MNHEY, CDR2 SMNVEV (reference sequence). DNA of the CDR3: TGTGCCGCCCACGGGACGGGGTTACAAGAGACCCAGTACTTC. This sequence encodes CAAHGTGLQETQYF.

This clonotype was counted only a few times. The CDR3 loop reads CATSDRNRGRGTGELFF. The CDR3 DNA is TGTGCCACCAGTGATCGGAACAGGGGTAGGGGCACCGGGGAGCTGTTTTTT. The gene calls are TRBV24-1 and TRBJ2-2; TRBD1 aligns across 7 bases. Germline CDR1 reads KGHDR; CDR2 reads SFDVKD. The CDR3 length is 17 residues. The trim removed 3 bases at V and 4 bases at J, leaving 10 bases unmatched.

The rearrangement uses TRBV6-6 and TRBJ1-2, with D unclear. Per germline, CDR1 MNHNY and CDR2 SVGAGI (reference sequence). The V end was cut by 7 bases, the J end by 8 bases, with 14 bases between. CDR3 length: 12 amino acids. CDR3 DNA sequence: TGTGCCAGCACAAAGGAGCCAAAGGGCTACACCTTC. Translation gives CASTKEPKGYTF.

The J gene is TRBJ2-1, the V gene TRBV5-1, with TRBD2 matching 8 bases. The germline V gene has CDR1 SGHRS and CDR2 YFSETQ. The CDR3 covers 13 residues. Germline trimming cut 7 bases from V and 9 bases from J; bases unmatched to any gene: 9. The CDR3 DNA is TGCGCCAGCGGGCGGGGGGTTACAGGTGAGCAGTTCTTC. It is translated as CASGRGVTGEQFF.

There are many counts of this clonotype. The V call is TRBV7-9, the J call TRBJ2-2, with TRBD1 identical over 10 bases. The CDR3 totals 15 residues. Per germline, CDR1 SEHNR and CDR2 FQNEAQ (reference sequence). V was clipped by 2 bases and J by 6 bases; unmatched bases: 3. Written as DNA, the CDR3 is TGTGCCAGCAGCTTACGCGGACAGGGGGCCGGGGAGCTGTTTTTT. Residues: CASSLRGQGAGELFF.

J is TRBJ2-2 and V is TRBV20-1, with 9 bases identical to TRBD1. V shed 3 bases and J 4 bases; nucleotides not matched to a gene: 6. This CDR3 region has 15 residues. The germline CDR1 and CDR2 sequences are DFQATT and SNEGSKA (reference sequence). The CDR3: CSARPGQGVTGELFF. The DNA for the CDR3 is TGCAGTGCTAGGCCGGGACAGGGAGTCACCGGGGAGCTGTTTTTT.

This sequence joins TRBV20-1 and TRBJ1-2; 9 bases agree with TRBD1. Germline CDR1 DFQATT, CDR2 SNEGSKA (reference sequence). This CDR3 has 14 amino acids. V was pared by 5 bases and J by 6 bases, with 10 bases of the junction left unmatched. Here the CDR3 DNA reads TGCAGTGCTGATCGGACAGGGGAAAGGAATGGCTACACCTTC. Residues: CSADRTGERNGYTF.

Many counts were recorded for this clonotype. This rearrangement joins TRBV5-5 to TRBJ2-1; 11 bases are shared with TRBD2. This CDR3 is 15 amino acids long. Germline trimming cut 3 bases from V and 7 bases from J; bases unmatched to any gene: 6. Germline CDR1 and CDR2: SGHKS and YYEKEE (reference sequence). CDR3 sequence: CASSSIAGGGNEQFF. The CDR3 DNA follows: TGTGCCAGCAGCTCTATAGCGGGGGGGGGAAATGAGCAGTTCTTC.